The 15 T cell receptor beta chains reported below all come from one sample, sequenced in a study of cytomegalovirus exposure and HLA in healthy donors. Primers included in the PCR were 60 Vbeta and 13 Jbeta primers. Profiled with immunoSEQ multiplex PCR; TCRdb holds only in-frame clones, not every one. The sample contains roughly 99,000 clones, about 81% of which appear only once. Specimen: PBMCs. These TCRs come from a man younger than 40 in good health and CMV-seropositive.

This clone is medium-sized by share. The genes are TRBV4-2 and TRBJ2-1, with 12 positions matching TRBD2. The germline V gene has CDR1 LGHNA and CDR2 YNFKEQ. The ends lost 0 bases at V and 7 bases at J; junction bases unmatched: 10. CDR3 size: 18 residues. For the CDR3, the DNA is TGTGCCAGCAGCCAAGATTCGTCTAGCGGGGGGGCGAAGAATGAGCAGTTCTTC. Protein: CASSQDSSSGGAKNEQFF.

This clone has only one observation. The V gene is TRBV9, the J gene TRBJ2-7; D call uncertain. The CDR3 loop spans 13 amino acids. Germline V gene sequence: CDR1 SGDLS, CDR2 YYNGEE. V was trimmed by 4 bases and J by 0 bases, leaving 8 bases between them. Here the CDR3 DNA reads TGTGCCAGCAGCTCGGGTAGCTCCTACGAGCAGTACTTC. Encoded protein: CASSSGSSYEQYF.

The rearrangement joins TRBV10-3 to TRBJ1-1; TRBD1 agrees at 11 bases. Trimming removed 9 bases from V and 3 bases from J; junction bases left unmatched: 3. The CDR3 contains 13 residues. Germline V gives CDR1 ENHRY, CDR2 SYGVKD. CDR3 sequence (DNA): TGTGCCATTCGGGACAGGGGGGACACTGAAGCTTTCTTT. Encoded protein: CAIRDRGDTEAFF.

This clone was counted only a few times. This chain uses TRBV4-2 with TRBJ2-1; D may be TRBD1 (6 bases). CDR1 and CDR2 (germline): LGHNA, YNFKEQ. Trimming took 0 bases from V and 3 from J, leaving 12 bases between them. The length of the CDR3 is 16 residues. CDR3 coding DNA: TGTGCCAGCAGCCAAGATACAGGGACCTACTACAATGAGCAGTTCTTC. Translated, it gives CASSQDTGTYYNEQFF.

The V call is TRBV30, the J call TRBJ1-4; maybe TRBD1 (5 bases). This CDR3 contains 16 residues. Trimming cost V 5 bases and J 8 bases, with 24 bases left between them. Germline V gene sequence: CDR1 GTSNPN, CDR2 SVGIG (reference sequence). The CDR3 loop reads CAWLTKWGGDGEKLFF. The CDR3 DNA is TGTGCCTGGCTTACGAAATGGGGGGGGGATGGAGAAAAACTGTTTTTT.

The chain employs TRBV5-4 and TRBJ1-6; 9 nucleotides align to TRBD1. The CDR3 loop spans 13 amino acids. The trim removed 4 bases at V and 11 bases at J, leaving 4 bases unmatched. CDR1 is SGHNT, CDR2 YYREEE, per germline (reference sequence). CDR3 amino acids: CASSGQGSAPLHF. CDR3 sequence (DNA): TGTGCCAGCAGCGGACAGGGGTCAGCACCCCTCCACTTT.

This chain links TRBV19 with TRBJ1-5, with 9 nucleotides matching TRBD1. Germline V gene sequence: CDR1 LNHDA, CDR2 SQIVND (reference sequence). CDR3 size: 17 residues. J lost 0 bases, V lost 6 bases, and 9 bases had no gene match. DNA for the CDR3: TGTGCCAGTAGGGACAGGGGACGACTCTATAGCAATCAGCCCCAGCATTTT. It yields the protein CASRDRGRLYSNQPQHF.

The chain is built from TRBV10-3 and TRBJ1-1, with a tentative D call TRBD1 (6 bases). The germline V gene has CDR1 ENHRY and CDR2 SYGVKD. Trimming removed 4 bases at V and 4 bases at J, with 13 bases between. The CDR3 length is 14 residues. CDR3 nucleotide sequence: TGTGCCATCAGTGGGGGCCAGGGGATCACTGAAGCTTTCTTT. Protein: CAISGGQGITEAFF.

V gene TRBV12-2 combines with J gene TRBJ2-5; the listed D gene, TRBD1, was not tested against the DNA. TRBV12-2 is designated a pseudogene. The length of the CDR3 is 17 residues. The CDR3: CASRHWAPVDNQETQYF. The CDR3 coding sequence is TGTGCAAGTCGGCATTGGGCACCGGTGGATAATCAAGAGACCCAGTACTTC.

The rearrangement joins TRBV9 to TRBJ1-3; D gene uncertain. This CDR3 has 15 residues. Germline-derived CDR1 and CDR2 are SGDLS and YYNGEE. V gave up 3 bases and J gave up 0 bases, with 10 bases separating them. The CDR3 loop is CASSEQPNSGNTIYF. The CDR3 DNA reads as TGTGCCAGCAGCGAACAGCCGAACTCTGGAAACACCATATATTTT.

This clone was seen a single time. V gene TRBV7-2 combines with J gene TRBJ1-4; tentative D call: TRBD1 (6 bases). The CDR3 runs to 17 residues. Trimming removed 1 base at V and 3 bases at J, with 15 bases between. Germline assignment: CDR1 SGHTA and CDR2 FQGNSA. CDR3 nucleotide sequence: TGTGCCAGCAGCTTAGTCCTGGGGCCAGGGGCTAATGAAAAACTGTTTTTT. Encoded protein: CASSLVLGPGANEKLFF.

In DNA, the CDR3 is TGCGCCAGCAGCCTCGGGGCAGGGGGCGGGGAGACCCAGTACTTC. Its translation is CASSLGAGGGETQYF. J is TRBJ2-5 and V is TRBV5-1, with 8 bases identical to TRBD1. V lost 4 bases and J lost 5; bases outside the gene matches: 10. Germline CDR1 is SGHRS and CDR2 is YFSETQ. The CDR3 extends over 15 amino acids.

CDR3: CASSPGQGRGNTIYF. The CDR3 nucleotides are TGTGCCAGCAGCCCCGGACAGGGTCGAGGAAACACCATATATTTT. J is TRBJ1-3 and V is TRBV2, with TRBD1 matching 8 bases. This CDR3 is 15 amino acids long. V was clipped by 6 bases and J by 4 bases; unmatched bases: 8. CDR1 SNHLY and CDR2 FYNNEI come from the germline V gene.

The rearrangement joins TRBV6-1 to TRBJ1-1; D unclear. The CDR3 has 14 residues. From germline, CDR1 is MNHNS and CDR2 SASEGT. V was trimmed by 6 bases and J by 1 base, leaving 12 bases between them. The CDR3 DNA reads as TGTGCCAGCAGCACCGTTGGGAGGAACACTGAAGCTTTCTTT. It translates to CASSTVGRNTEAFF.

The chain has TRBV30 and TRBJ2-7; weak D call: TRBD2 (5 bases). Germline values: CDR1 GTSNPN, CDR2 SVGIG (reference sequence). V lost 0 bases to trimming and J lost 6 bases, with 21 bases between them. The CDR3 totals 16 residues. CDR3 sequence reads: CAWSVQGLRGGLEQYF. The CDR3 region has the DNA TGTGCCTGGAGTGTACAAGGGTTAAGAGGAGGTCTCGAGCAGTACTTC.